This TCR beta chain was profiled in a study of response to subunit inactivated influenza vaccine. Points from the study as a whole: Authors suggested seasonal influenza vaccinations each recruit few new T cells.

TCRdb recomputed calls from the RT-PCR reads with MiXCR, one row per CDR3 protein. The data hold 500,000 to 600,000 distinct CDR3 sequences, with approximately 15% observed a single time. Worth noting for this clonotype: Its antigen is not identified.

Sample: CD4+ T cells sorted from PBMCs, taken roughly 24 months after vaccination. The origin of this receptor is a man between 50 and 75 years old who received an inactivated influenza vaccine.

CDR3 nucleotides: TGCAGTGCTAGAGCGGGACGGGGCTCGGTGACCTACGAGCAGTACTTC. Its protein product is CSARAGRGSVTYEQYF. This sequence joins TRBV20-1 and TRBJ2-7; D assignment may be TRBD1 or TRBD2 (5 bases each). V lost 1 base and J 2 bases, leaving 18 bases between the germline ends. Germline lookup yields CDR1 DFQATT and CDR2 SNEGSKA (reference sequence). The CDR3 consists of 16 residues.